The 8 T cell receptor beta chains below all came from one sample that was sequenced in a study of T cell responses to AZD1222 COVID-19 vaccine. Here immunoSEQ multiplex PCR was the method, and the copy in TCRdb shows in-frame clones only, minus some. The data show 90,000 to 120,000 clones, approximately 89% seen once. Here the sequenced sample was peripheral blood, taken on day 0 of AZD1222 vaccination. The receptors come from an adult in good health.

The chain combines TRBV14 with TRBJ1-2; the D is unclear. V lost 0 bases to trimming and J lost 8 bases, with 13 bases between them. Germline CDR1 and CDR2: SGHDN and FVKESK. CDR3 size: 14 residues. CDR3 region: CASSQDLMGLGYTF. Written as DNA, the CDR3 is TGTGCCAGCAGCCAAGATCTAATGGGGTTAGGCTACACCTTC. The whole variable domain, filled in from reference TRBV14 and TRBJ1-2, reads EAGVTQFPSHSVIEKGQTVTLRCDPISGHDNLYWYRRVMGKEIKFLLHFVKESKQDESGMPNNRFLAERTGGTYSTLKVQPAELEDSGVYFCASSQDLMGLGYTFGSGTRLTVV.

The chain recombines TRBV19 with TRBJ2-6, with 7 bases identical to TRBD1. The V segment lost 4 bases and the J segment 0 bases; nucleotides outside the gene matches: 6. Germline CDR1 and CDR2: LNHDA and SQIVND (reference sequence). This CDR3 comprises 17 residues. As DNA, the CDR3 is TGTGCCAGTAGTAGAGGGACAGTAGACTCTGGGGCCAACGTCCTGACTTTC. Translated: CASSRGTVDSGANVLTF.

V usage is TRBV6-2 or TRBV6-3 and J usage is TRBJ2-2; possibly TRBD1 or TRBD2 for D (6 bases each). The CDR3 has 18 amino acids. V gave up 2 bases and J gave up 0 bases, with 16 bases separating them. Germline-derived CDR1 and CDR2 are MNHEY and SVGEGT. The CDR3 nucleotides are TGTGCCAGCAGTTACCGGGTTAGTGGGGGGCCGAACACCGGGGAGCTGTTTTTT. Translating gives CASSYRVSGGPNTGELFF.

CDR3 residues: CASSRGGTHFQETQYF. CDR3 bases: TGTGCCAGTAGTAGAGGTGGGACTCACTTCCAAGAGACCCAGTACTTC. The chain uses TRBV19 and TRBJ2-5; a possible D gene is TRBD2 (6 bases). V was trimmed by 4 bases and J by 1 base, leaving 16 bases between them. Germline V lookup: CDR1 LNHDA, CDR2 SQIVND (reference sequence). This CDR3 is 16 amino acids long.

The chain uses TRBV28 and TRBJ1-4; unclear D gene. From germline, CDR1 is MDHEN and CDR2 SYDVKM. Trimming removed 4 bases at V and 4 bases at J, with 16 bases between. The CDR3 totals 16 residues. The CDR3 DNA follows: TGTGCCAGCAGTTCCCCGTCGGGCAGCAGTAATGAAAAACTGTTTTTT. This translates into CASSSPSGSSNEKLFF.

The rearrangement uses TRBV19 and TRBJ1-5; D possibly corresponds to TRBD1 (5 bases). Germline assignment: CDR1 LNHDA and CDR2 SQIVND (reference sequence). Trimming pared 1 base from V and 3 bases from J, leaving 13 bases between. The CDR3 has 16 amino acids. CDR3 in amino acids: CASSIGGQGYNQPQHF. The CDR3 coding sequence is TGTGCCAGTAGTATAGGAGGGCAGGGTTACAATCAGCCCCAGCATTTT. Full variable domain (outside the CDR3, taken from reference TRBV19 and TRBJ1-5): DGGITQSPKYLFRKEGQNVTLSCEQNLNHDAMYWYRQDPGQGLRLIYYSQIVNDFQKGDIAEGYSVSREKKESFPLTVTSAQKNPTAFYLCASSIGGQGYNQPQHFGDGTRLSIL.

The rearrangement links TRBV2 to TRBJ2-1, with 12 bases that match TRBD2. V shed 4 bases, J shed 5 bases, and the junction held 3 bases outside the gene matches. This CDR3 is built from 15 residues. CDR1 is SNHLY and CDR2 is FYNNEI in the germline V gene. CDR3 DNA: TGTGCCAGCAGTGGGACTAGCGGGGCACACAATGAGCAGTTCTTC. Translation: CASSGTSGAHNEQFF.

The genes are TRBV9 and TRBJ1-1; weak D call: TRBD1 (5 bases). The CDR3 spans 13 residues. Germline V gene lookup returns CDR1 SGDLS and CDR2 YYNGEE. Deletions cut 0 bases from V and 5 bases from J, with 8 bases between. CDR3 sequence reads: CASSVVEGTEAFF. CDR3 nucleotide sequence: TGTGCCAGCAGCGTAGTCGAGGGGACTGAAGCTTTCTTT.